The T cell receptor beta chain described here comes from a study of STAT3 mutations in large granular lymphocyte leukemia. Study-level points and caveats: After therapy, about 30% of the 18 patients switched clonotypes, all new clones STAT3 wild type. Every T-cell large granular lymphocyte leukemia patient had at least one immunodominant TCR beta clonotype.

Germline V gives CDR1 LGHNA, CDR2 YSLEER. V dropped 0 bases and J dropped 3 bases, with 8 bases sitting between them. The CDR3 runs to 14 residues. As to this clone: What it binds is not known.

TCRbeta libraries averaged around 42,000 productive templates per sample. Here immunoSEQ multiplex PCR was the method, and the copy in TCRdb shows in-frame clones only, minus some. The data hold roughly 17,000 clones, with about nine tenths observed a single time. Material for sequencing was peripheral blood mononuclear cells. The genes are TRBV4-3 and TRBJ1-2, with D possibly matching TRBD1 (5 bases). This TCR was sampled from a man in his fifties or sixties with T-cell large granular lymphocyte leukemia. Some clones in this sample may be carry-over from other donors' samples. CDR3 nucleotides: TGCGCCAGCAGCCAAGAGGTGGGGGACTATGGCTACACCTTC. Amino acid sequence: CASSQEVGDYGYTF.